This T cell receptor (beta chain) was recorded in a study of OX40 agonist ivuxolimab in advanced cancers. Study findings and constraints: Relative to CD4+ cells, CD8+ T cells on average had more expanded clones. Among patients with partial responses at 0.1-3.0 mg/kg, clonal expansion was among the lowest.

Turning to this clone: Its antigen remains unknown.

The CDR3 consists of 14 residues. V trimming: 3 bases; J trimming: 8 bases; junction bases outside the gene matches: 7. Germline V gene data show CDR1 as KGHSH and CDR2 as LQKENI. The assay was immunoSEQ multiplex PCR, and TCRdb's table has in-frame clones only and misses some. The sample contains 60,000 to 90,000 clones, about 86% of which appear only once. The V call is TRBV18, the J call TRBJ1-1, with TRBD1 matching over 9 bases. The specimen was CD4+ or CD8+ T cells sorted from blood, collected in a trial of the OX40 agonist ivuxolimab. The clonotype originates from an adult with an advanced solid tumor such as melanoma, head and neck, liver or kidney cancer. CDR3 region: CASSPRDRAGEAFF. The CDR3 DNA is TGTGCCAGCTCACCCCGGGACAGGGCCGGAGAAGCTTTCTTT.